The 13 T cell receptor beta chains listed next were all sequenced from one sample in a study of cytomegalovirus exposure and HLA in healthy donors. Primers included in the PCR were 60 Vbeta and 13 Jbeta primers. Some clones are missing from TCRdb's copy, which holds only in-frame ones; the method was immunoSEQ multiplex PCR. The table has some 140,000 clones, 70% to 80% seen once. Sample: PBMCs. All receptors come from a female donor in good health and CMV-seronegative.

V usage is TRBV5-1 and J usage is TRBJ2-5; TRBD1 is a possible D gene (5 bases). The germline gives CDR1 SGHRS, CDR2 YFSETQ. The CDR3 has 13 residues. Between the trimmed V and J ends, which lost 1 base and 6 bases, there was a span of 10 bases. The CDR3 here is CASSLRGSQTQYF. CDR3 in DNA: TGCGCCAGCAGCTTGAGGGGATCCCAGACCCAGTACTTC.

The J gene is TRBJ2-5, the V gene TRBV2, with TRBD1 matching over 8 bases. The CDR3 is 14 residues long. Looked up from germline, CDR1 is SNHLY and CDR2 is FYNNEI. V shed 6 bases, J shed 1 base, and the junction held 4 bases outside the gene matches. In nucleotides, the CDR3 is TGTGCCAGCAGAGTCGACAGGGGCCAAGAGACCCAGTACTTC. It yields the protein CASRVDRGQETQYF.

The V and J genes are TRBV9 and TRBJ2-7; TRBD1 is a possible D gene (7 bases). The CDR3 is made up of 17 amino acids. Germline V lookup: CDR1 SGDLS, CDR2 YYNGEE. Trimming removed 4 bases at V and 4 bases at J, with 24 bases between. CDR3 bases: TGTGCCAGCAGCCCTACAGGGACTGCCACAGGGGTTTACGAGCAGTACTTC. Its protein is CASSPTGTATGVYEQYF.

The V and J genes are TRBV19 and TRBJ2-3, with D perhaps matching TRBD2 (5 bases). CDR1 and CDR2 from the germline V gene are LNHDA and SQIVND (reference sequence). This CDR3 contains 14 residues. V lost 3 bases and J lost 8, with 15 bases in between. Here the CDR3 DNA reads TGTGCCAGTAGTATGGACTCTCCTGTCGCTACGCAGTATTTT. Amino acids: CASSMDSPVATQYF.

This chain joins TRBV7-2 and TRBJ1-1; D is perhaps TRBD1 (6 bases). The CDR3 extends over 14 amino acids. Germline V gives CDR1 SGHTA, CDR2 FQGNSA. Trimming pared 7 bases from V and 5 bases from J, leaving 17 bases between. CDR3 nucleotides: TGTGCCAGCACCCCGGACAGCCGGAGGACTGAAGCTTTCTTT. It codes for CASTPDSRRTEAFF.

This clone has a single count. The chain recombines TRBV2 with TRBJ2-1; 9 bases are a match to TRBD2. V gave up 7 bases and J gave up 7 bases; unmatched junction bases: 5. The CDR3 covers 13 residues. Germline V CDR1 and CDR2: SNHLY, FYNNEI. For the CDR3, the DNA is TGTGCCAGCACCGCGGGGGGGCCGAATGAGCAGTTCTTC. This translates into CASTAGGPNEQFF.

V is TRBV29-1 and J is TRBJ1-2; TRBD1 agrees at 7 bases. The CDR3 sequence is 14 residues long. Germline CDR1 and CDR2: SQVTM and ANQGSEA. Trimming took 1 base from V and 4 from J; bases not matched to a gene: 6. CDR3 protein: CSVEVGRGAYGYTF. The DNA for the CDR3 is TGCAGCGTTGAAGTGGGCAGGGGGGCCTATGGCTACACCTTC.

In nucleotides, the CDR3 is TGTGCCATCAGTGAGTCGAACAGGGGACTTGGCAATGAGCAGTTCTTC. Amino acids: CAISESNRGLGNEQFF. The V call is TRBV10-3, the J call TRBJ2-1, with D maybe TRBD1 (7 bases). This CDR3 has 16 amino acids. Germline V gene sequence: CDR1 ENHRY, CDR2 SYGVKD. V was trimmed by 0 bases and J by 6 bases, leaving 15 bases between them.

The V gene is TRBV27, the J gene TRBJ1-5; a weak D match, TRBD1 (5 bases). The germline V and J ends were trimmed by 6 bases and 4 bases, with 13 bases remaining between them. Germline values: CDR1 MNHEY, CDR2 SMNVEV (reference sequence). This CDR3 is built from 14 residues. CDR3 coding DNA: TGTGCCAGCAGCCTATGGGGGGATAATCAGCCCCAGCATTTT. Translating gives CASSLWGDNQPQHF.

CDR3 region: CASSARQGTPYEQYF. DNA of the CDR3: TGTGCCAGCAGTGCCAGACAGGGAACCCCGTACGAGCAGTACTTC. The gene calls are TRBV6-1 and TRBJ2-7; 7 bases are shared with TRBD1. The V segment lost 4 bases and the J segment 4 bases; nucleotides outside the gene matches: 10. Germline-derived CDR1 and CDR2 are MNHNS and SASEGT. The CDR3 has 15 amino acids.

The rearrangement uses TRBV7-2 and TRBJ2-7, with D perhaps TRBD1 (7 bases). V was trimmed by 6 bases and J by 6 bases, leaving 18 bases between them. The length of the CDR3 is 14 residues. CDR1 and CDR2 (germline): SGHTA, FQGNSA. CDR3 bases: TGTGCCAGCAGGAGAGCAGGGGGGTCGGCCGAGCAGTACTTC. Its protein is CASRRAGGSAEQYF.

J is TRBJ2-5 and V is TRBV25-1; 10 bases align to TRBD2. Germline V gene lookup returns CDR1 MGHDK and CDR2 SYGVNS. This CDR3 is 14 amino acids long. The ends lost 3 bases at V and 5 bases at J; junction bases unmatched: 3. The CDR3 DNA is TGTGCCAGCAGTGAGCCGACTAGCGGGGAGACCCAGTACTTC. Amino acid sequence: CASSEPTSGETQYF.

The V call is TRBV7-2, the J call TRBJ2-3; D is possibly TRBD1 (6 bases). Per the germline V gene, CDR1 is SGHTA and CDR2 is FQGNSA. V was shortened by 1 base and J by 0 bases, with 11 bases between the two germline ends. CDR3 length: 16 residues. CDR3 coding DNA: TGTGCCAGCAGCTTAGGCCAGGGGTATAGCACAGATACGCAGTATTTT. Translated: CASSLGQGYSTDTQYF.